This T cell receptor (beta chain) was recorded in a study of T cell responses to AZD1222 COVID-19 vaccine. TCRdb's table, derived via immunoSEQ multiplex PCR, lists solely in-frame clones and lacks some. The data show 150,000 to 200,000 clones, 94% seen once. The CDR3 extends over 15 amino acids. V was cut by 4 bases and J by 5 bases, with 15 bases left in between. CDR1 LGHDT and CDR2 YNNKEL come from the germline V gene (reference sequence). Sequenced here: peripheral blood, sampled on day 0 of AZD1222 vaccination. The J gene is TRBJ2-1, the V gene TRBV3-1 (or the pseudogene TRBV3-2), with TRBD1 as a possible D gene (6 bases). This TCR came from an adult in good health. The CDR3 protein is CASSRFTGKDNEQFF. The CDR3 nucleotides read TGTGCCAGCAGCCGCTTCACAGGGAAGGACAATGAGCAGTTCTTC.